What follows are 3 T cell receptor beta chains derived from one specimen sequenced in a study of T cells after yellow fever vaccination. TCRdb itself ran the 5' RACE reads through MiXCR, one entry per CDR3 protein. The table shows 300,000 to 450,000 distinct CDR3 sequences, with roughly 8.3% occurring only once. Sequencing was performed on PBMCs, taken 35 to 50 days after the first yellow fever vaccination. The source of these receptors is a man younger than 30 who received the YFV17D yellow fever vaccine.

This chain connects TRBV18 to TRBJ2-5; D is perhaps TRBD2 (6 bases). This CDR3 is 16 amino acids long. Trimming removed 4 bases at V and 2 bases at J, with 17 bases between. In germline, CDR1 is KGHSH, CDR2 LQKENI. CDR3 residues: CASSLLSIGLQETQYF. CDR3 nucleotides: TGTGCCAGCTCACTCCTCTCTATTGGACTACAAGAGACCCAGTACTTC.

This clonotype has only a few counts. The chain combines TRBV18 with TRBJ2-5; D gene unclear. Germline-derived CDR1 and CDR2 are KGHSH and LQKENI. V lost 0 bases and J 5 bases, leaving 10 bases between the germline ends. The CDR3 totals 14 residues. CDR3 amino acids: CASSPPAVGETQYF. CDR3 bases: TGTGCCAGCTCACCACCGGCGGTAGGGGAGACCCAGTACTTC.

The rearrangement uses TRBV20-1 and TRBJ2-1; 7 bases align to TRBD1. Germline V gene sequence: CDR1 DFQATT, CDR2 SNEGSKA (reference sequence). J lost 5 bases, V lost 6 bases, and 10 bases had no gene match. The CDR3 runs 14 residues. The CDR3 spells CSALSGRGNNEQFF. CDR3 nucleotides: TGCAGTGCCTTATCCGGCAGGGGGAACAATGAGCAGTTCTTC.